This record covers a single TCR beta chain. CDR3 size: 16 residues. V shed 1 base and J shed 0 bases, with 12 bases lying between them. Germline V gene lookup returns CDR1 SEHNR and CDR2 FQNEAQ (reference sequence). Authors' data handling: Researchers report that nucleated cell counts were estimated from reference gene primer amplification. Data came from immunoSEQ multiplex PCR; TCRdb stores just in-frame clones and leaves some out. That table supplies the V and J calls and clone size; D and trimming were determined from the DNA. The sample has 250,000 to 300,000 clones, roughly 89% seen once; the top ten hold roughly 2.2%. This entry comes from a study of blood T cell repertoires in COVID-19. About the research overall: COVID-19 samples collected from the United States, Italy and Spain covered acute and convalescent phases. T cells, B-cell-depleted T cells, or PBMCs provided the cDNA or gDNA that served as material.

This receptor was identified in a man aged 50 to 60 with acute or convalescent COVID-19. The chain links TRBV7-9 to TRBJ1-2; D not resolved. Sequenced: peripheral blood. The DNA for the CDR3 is TGTGCCAGCAGCTTAGGTGACAACGCAGCTAACTATGGCTACACCTTC. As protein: CASSLGDNAANYGYTF.